This is a list of T cell receptor beta chains from one sample in a study of Ad26.COV2.S vaccination and SARS-CoV-2 variants. Generated by immunoSEQ multiplex PCR, the TCRdb table keeps only in-frame clones and is missing some. The repertoire holds about 480,000 clones, with roughly 85% as singletons. Sample: peripheral blood, taken in a trial of Ad26.COV2.S vaccine versus placebo. These receptors came from a person aged 18-65 years who received the Ad26.COV2.S COVID-19 vaccine or a placebo. Each CDR3 is given with its conserved first and last residue. The D gene is left open where the match is weak. Size is stated for part of the rows, as once, few or many counts, or as a class when the clone is expanded.

j_call	v_call	d_call	clone_size	cdr3_aa	cdr3_nt
TRBJ2-1	TRBV7-2	NA	NA	CASSLGGGGGYLEQFF	TGTGCCAGCAGCCTAGGCGGGGGCGGCGGGTATCTTGAGCAGTTCTTC
TRBJ1-1	TRBV29-1	TRBD1	once	CSVRQGSDTEAFF	TGCAGCGTCAGACAGGGGTCGGACACTGAAGCTTTCTTT
TRBJ2-1	TRBV19	TRBD2	NA	CASSTRAGGTYNEQFF	TGTGCCAGTAGTACTCGAGCGGGGGGCACCTACAATGAGCAGTTCTTC
TRBJ1-2	TRBV6-6	NA	once	CASSQLGKAVIMGYGYTF	TGTGCCAGCAGTCAACTCGGGAAAGCAGTGATTATGGGGTATGGCTACACCTTC
TRBJ2-3	TRBV6-2/TRBV6-3	TRBD2	NA	CASSYVLGTIPPDTQYF	TGTGCCAGCAGTTACGTTCTCGGGACTATTCCGCCAGATACGCAGTATTTT
TRBJ2-7	TRBV7-2	NA	NA	CASSLVSGIRSYEQYF	TGTGCCAGCAGCTTAGTTTCTGGGATACGTTCCTACGAGCAGTACTTC
TRBJ1-2	TRBV5-4	NA	NA	CASSLGANYGYTF	TGTGCCAGCAGCTTGGGGGCCAACTATGGCTACACCTTC
TRBJ2-1	TRBV7-2	NA	NA	CASSLAGAGGHNEQFF	TGTGCCAGCAGCCTTGCTGGGGCAGGAGGCCACAATGAGCAGTTCTTC
TRBJ2-3	TRBV28	NA	NA	CASSRAGLNTQYF	TGTGCCAGCTCCCGGGCGGGACTGAATACGCAGTATTTT
TRBJ1-4	TRBV25-1	NA	NA	CASSDLRGTNEKLFF	TGTGCCAGCAGTGATCTCAGGGGTACTAATGAAAAACTGTTTTTT